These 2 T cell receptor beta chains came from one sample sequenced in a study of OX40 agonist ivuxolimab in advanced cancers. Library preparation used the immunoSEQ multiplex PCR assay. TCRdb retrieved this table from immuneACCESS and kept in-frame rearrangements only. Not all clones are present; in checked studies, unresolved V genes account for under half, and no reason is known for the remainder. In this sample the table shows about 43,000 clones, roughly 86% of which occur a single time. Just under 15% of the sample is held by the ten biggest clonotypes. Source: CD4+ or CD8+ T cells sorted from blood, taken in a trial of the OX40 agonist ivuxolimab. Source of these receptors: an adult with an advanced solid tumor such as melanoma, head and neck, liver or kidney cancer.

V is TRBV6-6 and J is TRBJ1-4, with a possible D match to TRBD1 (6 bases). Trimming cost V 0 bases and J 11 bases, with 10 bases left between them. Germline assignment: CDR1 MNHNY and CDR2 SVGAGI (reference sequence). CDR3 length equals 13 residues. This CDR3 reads CASSYSQGGKLFF. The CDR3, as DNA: TGTGCCAGCAGTTACTCACAGGGCGGGAAACTGTTTTTT.

The CDR3 spells CASSDEPGQNTGELFF. The CDR3 nucleotides are TGTGCCAGCAGCGATGAACCGGGACAAAACACCGGGGAGCTGTTTTTT. The V gene is TRBV9, the J gene TRBJ2-2; D is perhaps TRBD1 (6 bases). This CDR3 spans 16 amino acids. Per the germline V gene, CDR1 is SGDLS and CDR2 is YYNGEE. V lost 3 bases and J lost 2, with 14 bases in between.